A single sample gave rise to the 23 T cell receptor beta chains below, sequenced in a study of T cell repertoires in cytomegalovirus infection. The antigens of these receptors remain unknown. From the reads, TCRdb called clonotypes with MiXCR, one entry per CDR3 protein. The top ten hold less than 15% of the sample, which has some 310,000 distinct CDR3 sequences, 20% to 30% seen once. The sample was cultured PBMCs, taken from culture after CMV antigen stimulation. These receptors were obtained from a human donor in good health (CMV status not recorded). Some clones in this sample may be carry-over from other donors' samples.

This clonotype was seen a few times. The chain has TRBV7-2 and TRBJ2-1; 13 nucleotides match TRBD2. The CDR3 covers 17 residues. CDR1 SGHTA and CDR2 FQGNSA come from the germline V gene. The V and J ends lost 3 bases and 5 bases, in that order; junction bases with no gene match: 7. CDR3 loop: CASSLEQGLAGNNEQFF. The CDR3 bases are TGTGCCAGCAGCTTGGAGCAGGGACTAGCGGGGAACAATGAGCAGTTCTTC.

This clonotype has a count of ten or more. V and J are TRBV7-2 and TRBJ2-1, with D uncertain. This CDR3 has 13 residues. The germline V gene encodes CDR1 SGHTA and CDR2 FQGNSA. Trimming removed 5 bases at V and 0 bases at J, with 5 bases between. CDR3 nucleotide sequence: TGTGCCAGCAGCCGAAGCTCCTACAATGAGCAGTTCTTC. Its protein is CASSRSSYNEQFF. Based on the CDR3 plus reference TRBV7-2 and TRBJ2-1, the full variable domain is GAGVSQSPSNKVTEKGKDVELRCDPISGHTALYWYRQSLGQGLEFLIYFQGNSAPDKSGLPSDRFSAERTGGSVSTLTIQRTQQEDSAVYLCASSRSSYNEQFFGPGTRLTVL.

This clonotype was seen more than once but under ten times. V usage is TRBV7-2 and J usage is TRBJ2-7, with 10 nucleotides matching TRBD1. After removal of 5 bases from V and 2 bases from J, the junction contained 3 bases not matched to a gene. The CDR3 covers 14 residues. Germline assignment: CDR1 SGHTA and CDR2 FQGNSA. CDR3 amino acids: CASSVGQGPYEQYF. The CDR3 nucleotides read TGTGCCAGCAGCGTGGGACAGGGGCCCTACGAGCAGTACTTC.

This clonotype was observed a handful of times. This rearrangement joins TRBV6-8 to TRBJ2-1, with 9 bases fitting TRBD2. CDR1 and CDR2 from the germline V gene are MNHGY and SAAAGT. The junction had 7 bases not matched to a gene; V was cut back by 3 bases and J by 7 bases. The CDR3 is 15 amino acids. This chain's CDR3 is CASSYSGRSWNEQFF. The CDR3 DNA reads as TGTGCCAGCAGTTATAGCGGGAGAAGTTGGAATGAGCAGTTCTTC.

The chain recombines TRBV12-3 or TRBV12-4 with TRBJ2-7; D remains ambiguous. Trimming stripped 2 bases from V and 0 bases from J, with 8 bases between. This CDR3 is built from 14 residues. In DNA, the CDR3 is TGTGCCAGCAGTTTACGGCGGACCTCCTACGAGCAGTACTTC. It translates to CASSLRRTSYEQYF.

The chain carries TRBV9 and TRBJ2-3; maybe TRBD1 (6 bases). The germline CDR1 and CDR2 sequences are SGDLS and YYNGEE. The CDR3 extends over 14 amino acids. The V gene lost 3 bases and the J gene lost 3 bases, with 11 bases spanning the gap. The CDR3 nucleotides are TGTGCCAGCAGCGGCAGGGGTCGGACAGATACGCAGTATTTT. The encoded protein is CASSGRGRTDTQYF. Complete variable domain (other parts from reference TRBV9 and TRBJ2-3): DSGVTQTPKHLITATGQRVTLRCSPRSGDLSVYWYQQSLDQGLQFLIQYYNGEERAKGNILERFSAQQFPDLHSELNLSSLELGDSALYFCASSGRGRTDTQYFGPGTRLTVL.

There are a few counts of this clonotype. V gene TRBV6-2 or TRBV6-3 combines with J gene TRBJ2-1, with D possibly matching TRBD1 (6 bases). V was trimmed by 5 bases and J by 12 bases, leaving 20 bases between them. Germline CDR1 MNHEY, CDR2 SVGEGT. The CDR3 totals 14 residues. The CDR3 region is CASSPQGFSTPQFF. The CDR3 nucleotides read TGTGCCAGCAGTCCCCAGGGGTTCTCGACCCCGCAGTTCTTC.

The V call is TRBV12-3 or TRBV12-4, the J call TRBJ2-7, with D perhaps TRBD1 (6 bases). This CDR3 region has 15 residues. The germline V and J ends were trimmed by 5 bases and 4 bases, with 18 bases remaining between them. The chain's CDR3 is CASSPLRTATYEQYF. The CDR3 coding sequence is TGTGCCAGCAGTCCTCTGCGGACAGCGACGTACGAGCAGTACTTC.

This clonotype came up a few times. The chain carries TRBV4-1 and TRBJ1-2, with D hard to call. CDR1 is MGHRA, CDR2 YSYEKL, per germline. This CDR3 region has 15 residues. Trimming shortened V by 1 base and J by 4 bases, and 13 bases separated the two germline ends. The chain's CDR3 is CASSQVGSLGYGYTF. The CDR3 nucleotides are TGCGCCAGCAGCCAAGTTGGCAGTCTCGGCTATGGCTACACCTTC.

The gene calls are TRBV13 and TRBJ2-1; 15 bases agree with TRBD2. Losses at the gene ends were 5 bases for V and 0 bases for J; bases not matched to a gene: 2. There are 17 residues in the CDR3. Germline CDR1 PRHDT, CDR2 FYEKMQ (reference sequence). DNA of the CDR3: TGTGCCAGCAGCCCGGGACTAGCGGGAGGCTCCTACAATGAGCAGTTCTTC. Encoded protein: CASSPGLAGGSYNEQFF.

The rearrangement uses TRBV12-3 or TRBV12-4 and TRBJ1-2, with D maybe TRBD1 (5 bases). V was shortened by 6 bases and J by 4 bases, with 12 bases between the two germline ends. The CDR3 has 13 residues. Here the CDR3 reads CASRDDGGYGYTF. CDR3 DNA sequence: TGTGCCAGCAGAGACGACGGGGGCTATGGCTACACCTTC.

The table lists this clonotype with a few counts. The V gene is TRBV6-8, the J gene TRBJ2-5, with no clear D. Per the germline V gene, CDR1 is MNHGY and CDR2 is SAAAGT. Trimming took off 7 bases at V and 6 bases at J, with 21 bases between the two ends. This CDR3 comprises 15 residues. For the CDR3, the DNA is TGTGCCAGCATCGGCCCCTTGGAGCGAAAGAAGACCCAGTACTTC. Amino acid sequence: CASIGPLERKKTQYF.

V is TRBV15 and J is TRBJ2-1; 11 bases map to TRBD2. This CDR3 region has 15 residues. V was clipped by 4 bases and J by 8 bases; unmatched bases: 7. Germline CDR1 LNHNV, CDR2 YYDKDF (reference sequence). CDR3 sequence reads: CATSKGTSGSHEQFF. CDR3 bases: TGTGCCACCAGCAAGGGGACTAGCGGTTCTCATGAGCAGTTCTTC. The full variable domain, with the rest looked up from reference TRBV15 and TRBJ2-1, is DAMVIQNPRYQVTQFGKPVTLSCSQTLNHNVMYWYQQKSSQAPKLLFHYYDKDFNNEADTPDNFQSRRPNTSFCFLDIRSPGLGDTAMYLCATSKGTSGSHEQFFGPGTRLTVL.

This clonotype was counted between two and nine times. The chain combines TRBV10-3 with TRBJ1-1; 11 positions match TRBD1. This CDR3 has 15 amino acids. CDR1 is ENHRY and CDR2 is SYGVKD in the germline V gene. The V and J ends lost 7 bases and 3 bases, in that order; junction bases with no gene match: 7. The CDR3 sequence: CAIKRDRGFYTEAFF. The CDR3 bases are TGTGCCATCAAAAGGGACAGGGGGTTCTACACTGAAGCTTTCTTT.

This clonotype turned up a few times. The chain employs TRBV6-6 and TRBJ1-6, with 7 nucleotides matching TRBD1. CDR1 is MNHNY, CDR2 SVGAGI, per germline (reference sequence). The CDR3 contains 15 residues. V was clipped by 6 bases and J by 6 bases; unmatched bases: 8. The CDR3 loop reads CASRNGRDSNSPLHF. The CDR3 region has the DNA TGTGCCAGCAGAAATGGCCGGGACAGTAATTCACCCCTCCACTTT.

The sample holds a few counts of this clonotype. The chain combines TRBV4-3 with TRBJ1-2; D uncertain. Germline V lookup: CDR1 LGHNA, CDR2 YSLEER. V was pared by 5 bases and J by 0 bases, with 13 bases between. The CDR3 runs to 15 residues. The CDR3, as DNA: TGCGCCAGCAGCTCAGTGGTGACTACTAACTATGGCTACACCTTC. Translating gives CASSSVVTTNYGYTF.

The chain has TRBV7-6 and TRBJ2-1, with 7 nucleotides matching TRBD2. J was trimmed by 0 bases and V by 5 bases; bases with no gene match: 4. Germline CDR1 and CDR2: SGHVS and FNYEAQ. The CDR3 sequence is 15 residues long. CDR3 amino acids: CASSPGDYSYNEQFF. CDR3 in DNA: TGTGCCAGCAGCCCCGGGGACTACTCCTACAATGAGCAGTTCTTC.

This clonotype was seen a few times. The J gene is TRBJ1-2, the V gene TRBV12-3 or TRBV12-4, with D tentatively TRBD1 (5 bases). V was pared by 6 bases and J by 1 base, with 9 bases between. The CDR3 contains 13 residues. In nucleotides, the CDR3 is TGTGCCAGCAGGGGGACGGGTAACTATGGCTACACCTTC. This sequence encodes CASRGTGNYGYTF.

This clonotype was seen a few times. This sequence joins TRBV30 and TRBJ2-5; D remains unclear. Germline CDR1 reads GTSNPN; CDR2 reads SVGIG (reference sequence). V was cut by 6 bases and J by 5 bases, with 16 bases left in between. This CDR3 is built from 13 residues. The CDR3 sequence: CACNGPNSETQYF. The CDR3 DNA reads TGTGCCTGTAACGGTCCCAACTCGGAGACCCAGTACTTC.

This clonotype was picked up a small number of times. This chain joins TRBV11-3 and TRBJ1-3; D is possibly TRBD1 (5 bases). With 2 bases removed from V and 2 bases from J, the gap between germline ends came to 16 bases. Germline-derived CDR1 and CDR2 are SGHNT and YENEEA. The CDR3 is 17 residues long. CDR3 sequence reads: CASSLSGPGGPGNTIYF. CDR3 in DNA: TGTGCCAGCAGCTTATCTGGGCCGGGGGGACCTGGAAACACCATATATTTT.

The V call is TRBV29-1, the J call TRBJ1-2; no firm D call. The germline V and J ends were trimmed by 3 bases and 0 bases, with 11 bases remaining between them. CDR1 and CDR2 (germline): SQVTM, ANQGSEA. The CDR3 consists of 14 residues. The chain's CDR3 is CSVEDDKANYGYTF. CDR3 in DNA: TGCAGCGTTGAGGACGACAAAGCTAACTATGGCTACACCTTC. Variable domain in full (rest from reference TRBV29-1 and TRBJ1-2): SAVISQKPSRDICQRGTSLTIQCQVDSQVTMMFWYRQQPGQSLTLIATANQGSEATYESGFVIDKFPISRPNLTFSTLTVSNMSPEDSSIYLCSVEDDKANYGYTFGSGTRLTVV.

The table lists this clonotype with a few counts. The chain recombines TRBV5-4 with TRBJ1-1, with D perhaps matching TRBD1 (6 bases). The CDR3 runs 13 residues. From germline, CDR1 is SGHNT and CDR2 YYREEE (reference sequence). V gave up 4 bases and J gave up 6 bases, with 13 bases separating them. CDR3 in amino acids: CASSTHQGSEAFF. The CDR3 region has the DNA TGTGCCAGCAGCACACACCAGGGGTCTGAAGCTTTCTTT.

The V call is TRBV20-1, the J call TRBJ2-7; the match to TRBD2 covers 11 bases. Trimming at V came to 5 bases and at J to 6 bases, leaving 3 bases not matched to a gene. In germline, CDR1 is DFQATT, CDR2 SNEGSKA (reference sequence). The CDR3 runs to 12 residues. CDR3 residues: CSAGTSGGEQYV. The CDR3 DNA is TGCAGTGCTGGGACTAGCGGAGGCGAGCAGTACGTC.